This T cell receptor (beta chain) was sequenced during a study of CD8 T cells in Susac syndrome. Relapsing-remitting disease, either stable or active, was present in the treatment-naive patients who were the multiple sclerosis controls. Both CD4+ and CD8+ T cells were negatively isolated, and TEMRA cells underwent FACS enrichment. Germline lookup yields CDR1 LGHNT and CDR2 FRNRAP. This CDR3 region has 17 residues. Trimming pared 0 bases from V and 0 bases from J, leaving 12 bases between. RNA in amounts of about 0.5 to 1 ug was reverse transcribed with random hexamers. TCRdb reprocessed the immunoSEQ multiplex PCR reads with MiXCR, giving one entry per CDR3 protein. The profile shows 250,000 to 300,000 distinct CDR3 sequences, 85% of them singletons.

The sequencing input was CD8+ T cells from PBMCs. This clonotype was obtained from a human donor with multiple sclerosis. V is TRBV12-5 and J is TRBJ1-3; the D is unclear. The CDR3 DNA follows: TGTGCTAGTGGTTTGGTATTTAACAGCGCCTCTGGAAACACCATATATTTT. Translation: CASGLVFNSASGNTIYF.